The clone carrying this TCR beta chain appeared a single time. Clones were sequenced by immunoSEQ multiplex PCR, and TCRdb holds only the in-frame ones, with some missing. This sample has tens of thousands of clones, with nearly 85% found just once. This entry comes from a study of radiation and T cells in renal cell carcinoma. Trimming took 1 base from V and 8 from J, leaving 14 bases between them. CDR1 KGHSH and CDR2 LQKENI come from the germline V gene. This CDR3 comprises 15 residues. The time point was: blood 4 weeks post-SBRT, at nephrectomy. Treatment specified: 15 Gy SBRT to primary tumor, nephrectomy 4 weeks later.

The specimen was blood, collected from a patient whose treatment included radiotherapy and nephrectomy. The clonotype was recovered from a woman aged 70-85 years with renal cell carcinoma. The genes are TRBV18 and TRBJ1-4, with D perhaps matching TRBD1 (6 bases). CDR3 in amino acids: CASSPLARGGEKLFF. CDR3 DNA sequence: TGTGCCAGCTCACCACTAGCCAGGGGAGGCGAAAAACTGTTTTTT.